This entry concerns a single T cell receptor (beta chain). The CDR3 runs 13 residues. The germline CDR1 and CDR2 sequences are MGHDK and SYGVNS. Deletions cut 3 bases from V and 7 bases from J, with 12 bases between. The data stem from a study of control samples from healthy donors and cancer patients. Sequencing used immunoSEQ multiplex PCR; TCRdb keeps in-frame clones, though not all of them. Among around 110,000 clones listed, roughly 91% were seen once. The sequence derives from a woman between 70 and 85 years old in good health. The sample consisted of blood. The V gene is TRBV25-1, the J gene TRBJ1-1, with D hard to call. The CDR3 sequence: CASSDDNSSEAFF. The CDR3 DNA is TGTGCCAGCAGTGATGACAACAGTAGTGAAGCTTTCTTT.